The 9 T cell receptor beta chains reported below all come from one sample, sequenced in a study of shared clonotypes between healthy human individuals. The method was immunoSEQ multiplex PCR; TCRdb's version includes in-frame clones alone and lacks a portion of them. The sample includes about 1.5 million clones, around 97% seen only once; the top ten take over 1%. Specimen: naive CD4+ T cells sorted from blood. The subset: CD45RA+ positively selected. These TCRs come from a man aged 30 to 45 in good health.

The chain couples TRBV11-2 to TRBJ2-5; 15 nucleotides agree with TRBD2. J was trimmed by 2 bases and V by 0 bases; bases with no gene match: 1. Germline V CDR1 and CDR2: SGHAT, FQNNGV. CDR3 size: 17 residues. CDR3 sequence reads: CASSLEGLAGGQETQYF. As DNA, the CDR3 is TGTGCCAGCAGCTTAGAGGGACTAGCGGGAGGACAAGAGACCCAGTACTTC.

The rearrangement uses TRBV29-1 and TRBJ2-1, with D tentatively TRBD1 (6 bases). This CDR3 is built from 15 residues. V lost 4 bases and J lost 5, with 18 bases in between. CDR1 and CDR2 from the germline V gene are SQVTM and ANQGSEA. CDR3 in amino acids: CSVVNRAASDNEQFF. The DNA of the CDR3 is TGCAGCGTTGTGAACAGGGCCGCTTCAGACAATGAGCAGTTCTTC.

The chain carries TRBV7-8 and TRBJ2-7, with 12 bases matching TRBD2. V shed 3 bases, J shed 0 bases, and the junction held 9 bases outside the gene matches. Germline values: CDR1 SGHVS, CDR2 FQNEAQ. The CDR3 is 18 amino acids. The CDR3 region has the DNA TGTGCCAGCAGCTTGCCGGGACTAGCGGGCGCCATCTCCTACGAGCAGTACTTC. Its protein is CASSLPGLAGAISYEQYF. Filled out from reference TRBV7-8 and TRBJ2-7, the complete variable domain reads GAGVSQSPRYKVAKRGQDVALRCDPISGHVSLFWYQQALGQGPEFLTYFQNEAQLDKSGLPSDRFFAERPEGSVSTLKIQRTQQEDSAVYLCASSLPGLAGAISYEQYFGPGTRLTVT.

The CDR3 bases are TGTGCCAGCAGCGCACAGACAGGTCATTCTGAAGCTTTCTTT. Protein sequence: CASSAQTGHSEAFF. The chain links TRBV7-6 to TRBJ1-1, with D perhaps TRBD1 (6 bases). The germline V and J ends were trimmed by 5 bases and 6 bases, with 16 bases remaining between them. CDR1 is SGHVS and CDR2 is FNYEAQ in the germline V gene. This CDR3 region has 14 residues.

The V gene is TRBV11-2, the J gene TRBJ2-1, with D unclear. This CDR3 has 13 amino acids. In germline, CDR1 is SGHAT, CDR2 FQNNGV. The V end lost 5 bases, the J end lost 9 bases, and 14 bases lay between the germline ends. In DNA, the CDR3 is TGTGCCAGCAGCCTCCTCTTCCTGAGTGAGCAGTTCTTC. Translation gives CASSLLFLSEQFF. The variable domain in full, completed from reference TRBV11-2 and TRBJ2-1, reads EAGVAQSPRYKIIEKRQSVAFWCNPISGHATLYWYQQILGQGPKLLIQFQNNGVVDDSQLPKDRFSAERLKGVDSTLKIQPAKLEDSAVYLCASSLLFLSEQFFGPGTRLTVL.

On this clone itself: The same CDR3 also results from other DNA sequences found in this sample. J is TRBJ2-5 and V is TRBV5-1; no firm D call. The V end was cut by 0 bases, the J end by 1 base, with 4 bases between. CDR3 length: 13 amino acids. The V gene's germline CDR1 is SGHRS and CDR2 YFSETQ. DNA of the CDR3: TGCGCCAGCAGCTTGGGGCCCCAAGAGACCCAGTACTTC. Translated: CASSLGPQETQYF.

This sequence joins TRBV7-9 and TRBJ2-6; 10 bases align to TRBD1. The V gene's germline CDR1 is SEHNR and CDR2 FQNEAQ (reference sequence). The CDR3 consists of 18 residues. V was pared by 5 bases and J by 3 bases, with 10 bases of the junction left unmatched. The DNA for the CDR3 is TGTGCCAGCAGCAAGGGACAGGGGCTCTCCTTTGGGGCCAACGTCCTGACTTTC. It translates to CASSKGQGLSFGANVLTF.

This chain joins TRBV29-1 and TRBJ2-7, with 11 positions matching TRBD2. J gave up 6 bases and V 4 bases, and 5 bases lay outside the gene matches. Germline CDR1 reads SQVTM; CDR2 reads ANQGSEA. The CDR3 sequence is 13 residues long. Here the CDR3 reads CSVVTSGRSEQYF. The CDR3 region has the DNA TGCAGCGTTGTTACTAGCGGGAGATCCGAGCAGTACTTC.

This chain connects TRBV7-2 to TRBJ2-7; TRBD2 matches at 8 bases. V dropped 2 bases and J dropped 6; count of bases not matched to a gene: 15. CDR3 length: 17 amino acids. Germline assignment: CDR1 SGHTA and CDR2 FQGNSA. The CDR3 sequence: CASSLWKLAEGWGEQYF. CDR3 DNA sequence: TGTGCCAGCAGCTTATGGAAACTAGCGGAGGGGTGGGGCGAGCAGTACTTC.